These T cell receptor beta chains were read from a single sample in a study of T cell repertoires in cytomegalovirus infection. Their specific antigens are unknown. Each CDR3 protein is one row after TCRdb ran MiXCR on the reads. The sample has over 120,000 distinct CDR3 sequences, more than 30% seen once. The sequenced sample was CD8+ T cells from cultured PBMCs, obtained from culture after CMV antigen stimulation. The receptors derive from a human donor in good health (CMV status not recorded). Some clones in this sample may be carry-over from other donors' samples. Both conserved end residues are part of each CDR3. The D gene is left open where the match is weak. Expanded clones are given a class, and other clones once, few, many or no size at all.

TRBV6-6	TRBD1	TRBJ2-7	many	CASWGQGTYEQYF	TGTGCCTCATGGGGACAGGGTACCTACGAGCAGTACTTC
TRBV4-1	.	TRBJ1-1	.	CASSQDFSAIGTEAFF	TGCGCCAGCAGCCAAGATTTTTCAGCTATCGGGACAGAAGCTTTCTTT
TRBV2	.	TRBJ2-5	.	CAGNTELPQETQYF	TGTGCCGGAAACACGGAGTTACCCCAAGAGACCCAGTACTTC
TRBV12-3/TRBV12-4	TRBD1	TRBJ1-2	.	CASSPQGAGYGYTF	TGTGCCAGCAGCCCACAGGGGGCTGGCTATGGCTACACCTTC
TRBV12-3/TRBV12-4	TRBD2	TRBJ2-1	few	CASSFQTSGDQRQFF	TGTGCCAGCAGTTTCCAGACTAGCGGGGACCAAAGGCAGTTCTTC
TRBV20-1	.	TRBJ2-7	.	CSAPPRGITYEQYF	TGCAGTGCCCCCCCGCGAGGGATAACCTACGAGCAGTACTTC
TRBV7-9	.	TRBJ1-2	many	CASSPPGPLNYGYTF	TGTGCCAGCAGCCCTCCGGGACCCCTTAACTATGGCTACACCTTC
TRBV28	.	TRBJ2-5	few	CASRPTTSMGETQYF	TGTGCCAGCAGGCCGACGACGAGCATGGGGGAGACCCAGTACTTC
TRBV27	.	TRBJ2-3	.	CAIVVQPGDTQYF	TGTGCCATAGTAGTGCAGCCGGGGGATACGCAGTATTTT
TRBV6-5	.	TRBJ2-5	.	CASSSGAAIGQETQYF	TGTGCCAGCAGTTCAGGCGCGGCTATAGGGCAAGAGACCCAGTACTTC